This T cell receptor (beta chain) originates from a study of T cells expressing NK-cell markers. Germline V CDR1 and CDR2: SSHAT, FNYEAQ (reference sequence). The CDR3 sequence is 15 residues long. TCRdb re-called the 5' RACE reads and catalogs CDR3 proteins one per entry, DNA excluded. The sample has some 140,000 distinct CDR3 sequences. This sequence originates from a woman between 50 and 59 years old in good health. This rearrangement joins TRBV7-7 to TRBJ2-1; the TCRdb call, TRBD2, lacks DNA for checking. Sequenced input: blood T cells: a sorted CD56 or NKG2C T cell subset, CD4+ or CD8+ T cells, or bulk PBMC T cells (not recorded which). This CDR3 reads CASSPGLAGANEQFF.